The 29 T cell receptor beta chains presented below share a single source sample, sequenced in a study of long-term antiretroviral therapy in people with HIV. Assay version v3.0 of immunoSEQ was used, and it was run at survey level. The assay was immunoSEQ multiplex PCR, and TCRdb's table has in-frame clones only and misses some. This sample yields 38,000 or so clones, of which 80% are seen a single time; more than 4.5% belongs to the top ten. The material sequenced was unsorted PBMCs, taken 1.5 years after starting antiretroviral therapy. The receptor source for this set is a man aged 18 to 30 with HIV.

The chain has TRBV19 and TRBJ2-2, with D unresolved. Germline V gene sequence: CDR1 LNHDA, CDR2 SQIVND (reference sequence). V lost 8 bases and J lost 6, with 7 bases in between. This CDR3 spans 11 amino acids. CDR3 DNA sequence: TGTGCCAGTCGGGTTGCCGGGGAGCTGTTTTTT. The encoded protein is CASRVAGELFF.

This sequence joins TRBV19 and TRBJ1-2, with 12 bases that match TRBD1. V was clipped by 3 bases and J by 3 bases; unmatched bases: 5. This CDR3 is 16 amino acids long. Germline values: CDR1 LNHDA, CDR2 SQIVND (reference sequence). The CDR3 loop is CASSITGTGGDYGYTF. CDR3 nucleotides: TGTGCCAGTAGTATTACAGGGACAGGGGGCGACTATGGCTACACCTTC. The whole variable domain, filled in from reference TRBV19 and TRBJ1-2, reads DGGITQSPKYLFRKEGQNVTLSCEQNLNHDAMYWYRQDPGQGLRLIYYSQIVNDFQKGDIAEGYSVSREKKESFPLTVTSAQKNPTAFYLCASSITGTGGDYGYTFGSGTRLTVV.

This clone has a single count. V usage is TRBV27 and J usage is TRBJ2-3; D unresolved. The CDR3 runs to 12 residues. Per the germline V gene, CDR1 is MNHEY and CDR2 is SMNVEV (reference sequence). The V gene lost 8 bases and the J gene lost 3 bases, with 9 bases spanning the gap. CDR3: CASWELTDTQYF. In DNA, the CDR3 is TGTGCCAGCTGGGAACTAACAGATACGCAGTATTTT.

The V and J genes are TRBV7-9 and TRBJ2-5; 14 bases are shared with TRBD2. This CDR3 contains 16 residues. With V trimmed by 5 bases and J by 4 bases, 6 bases remained unmatched. Per germline, CDR1 SEHNR and CDR2 FQNEAQ (reference sequence). The CDR3: CASSLAGLAGGETQYF. The DNA for the CDR3 is TGTGCCAGCAGCCTTGCCGGACTAGCGGGAGGAGAGACCCAGTACTTC.

The genes are TRBV27 and TRBJ2-7, with D perhaps matching TRBD1 (6 bases). The germline CDR1 and CDR2 sequences are MNHEY and SMNVEV (reference sequence). V lost 4 bases to trimming and J lost 11 bases, with 18 bases between them. The CDR3 runs 13 residues. Written as DNA, the CDR3 is TGTGCCAGCAGTTCTTATTTAACGGGACACGAGTACTTC. This codes for CASSSYLTGHEYF.

This clone was seen a handful of times. J is TRBJ2-3 and V is TRBV2; D gene uncertain. With 8 bases removed from V and 2 bases from J, the gap between germline ends came to 11 bases. Germline CDR1 is SNHLY and CDR2 is FYNNEI. The CDR3 totals 13 residues. CDR3 coding DNA: TGTGCCAGCCACGGACCAACCACAGATACGCAGTATTTT. Its translation is CASHGPTTDTQYF.

V usage is TRBV5-4 and J usage is TRBJ1-1, with D maybe TRBD1 (6 bases). CDR1 and CDR2 from the germline V gene are SGHNT and YYREEE (reference sequence). V was pared by 3 bases and J by 7 bases, with 13 bases between. The CDR3 loop spans 13 amino acids. CDR3: CASSSQGKVEAFF. The CDR3 region has the DNA TGTGCCAGCAGCTCCCAGGGGAAGGTTGAAGCTTTCTTT.

The chain joins TRBV7-9 to TRBJ1-3; D is uncertain. Trimming stripped 0 bases from V and 1 base from J, with 19 bases between. The CDR3 sequence is 19 residues long. Germline V gene data show CDR1 as SEHNR and CDR2 as FQNEAQ (reference sequence). CDR3 amino acids: CASSLAELTSRLSGNTIYF. In DNA form, the CDR3 reads TGTGCCAGCAGCTTAGCTGAATTGACGTCACGGCTGTCTGGAAACACCATATATTTT.

This rearrangement joins TRBV30 to TRBJ1-4; 9 bases agree with TRBD1. There are 15 residues in the CDR3. Looked up from germline, CDR1 is GTSNPN and CDR2 is SVGIG (reference sequence). V lost 4 bases to trimming and J lost 11 bases; unmatched junction nucleotides: 14. The CDR3 region is CAWTFGGQGSLKLFF. In DNA form, the CDR3 reads TGTGCCTGGACCTTCGGCGGACAGGGGTCGCTGAAACTGTTTTTT.

This clone was recorded a few times. The chain has TRBV7-2 and TRBJ1-5, with D tentatively TRBD1 (5 bases). Trimming removed 0 bases at V and 3 bases at J, with 9 bases between. The CDR3 has 15 amino acids. The germline CDR1 and CDR2 sequences are SGHTA and FQGNSA. The CDR3 spells CASSLARAVNQPQHF. The CDR3 nucleotides read TGTGCCAGCAGCTTAGCCAGGGCGGTCAATCAGCCCCAGCATTTT.

This clone is termed medium-sized. This chain links TRBV5-6 with TRBJ1-2, with D unresolved. CDR3 size: 16 residues. Germline V CDR1 and CDR2: SGHDT, YYEEEE. V was shortened by 2 bases and J by 5 bases, with 19 bases between the two germline ends. The CDR3 protein is CASSFGGQTLGYGYTF. Here the CDR3 DNA reads TGTGCCAGCAGCTTTGGTGGGCAGACCTTGGGATATGGCTACACCTTC.

This chain links TRBV4-3 with TRBJ2-3, with TRBD2 identical over 8 bases. Germline V CDR1 and CDR2: LGHNA, YSLEER. V shed 0 bases and J 3 bases; nucleotides not matched to a gene: 8. The CDR3 extends over 17 amino acids. The CDR3 region has the DNA TGCGCCAGCAGCCAAGATGGGCCGACTAGCGAGACAGATACGCAGTATTTT. Residues: CASSQDGPTSETDTQYF.

The chain recombines TRBV30 with TRBJ2-2, with a tentative D call TRBD1 (6 bases). The CDR3 spans 14 residues. V lost 3 bases, J lost 1 base, and 9 bases lay in between. Germline assignment: CDR1 GTSNPN and CDR2 SVGIG (reference sequence). The CDR3 DNA reads TGTGCCTGGAGACAGGGCGTGAACACCGGGGAGCTGTTTTTT. As protein: CAWRQGVNTGELFF.

This clone was recorded a few times. The V and J genes are TRBV18 and TRBJ2-7; maybe TRBD1 (6 bases). V lost 4 bases and J lost 3, with 10 bases in between. The CDR3 consists of 13 residues. The germline CDR1 and CDR2 sequences are KGHSH and LQKENI. The CDR3 region is CASSLRDNYEQYF. The CDR3, as DNA: TGTGCCAGCTCACTCCGGGACAACTACGAGCAGTACTTC.

This clone appeared once. V gene TRBV29-1 combines with J gene TRBJ1-1; D uncertain. V lost 4 bases to trimming and J lost 2 bases, with 11 bases between them. The CDR3 contains 13 residues. In germline, CDR1 is SQVTM, CDR2 ANQGSEA. CDR3 coding DNA: TGCAGCGTTGTAGGCGGGTATAACACTGAAGCTTTCTTT. It yields the protein CSVVGGYNTEAFF. Using reference TRBV29-1 and TRBJ1-1 for the parts outside the CDR3, the full variable domain is SAVISQKPSRDICQRGTSLTIQCQVDSQVTMMFWYRQQPGQSLTLIATANQGSEATYESGFVIDKFPISRPNLTFSTLTVSNMSPEDSSIYLCSVVGGYNTEAFFGQGTRLTVV.

This clone was observed a few times. The genes are TRBV10-1 and TRBJ2-3; 7 nucleotides line up with TRBD2. The V and J ends lost 0 bases and 2 bases, in that order; junction bases with no gene match: 5. Germline values: CDR1 WNHNN, CDR2 SYGVQD (reference sequence). This CDR3 spans 16 amino acids. CDR3 amino acids: CASSESSGSPTDTQYF. The CDR3 coding sequence is TGCGCCAGCAGTGAGTCTAGCGGGTCCCCCACAGATACGCAGTATTTT.

The sample holds a few counts of this clone. The chain has TRBV10-3 and TRBJ2-7, with 7 bases that match TRBD2. CDR3 length: 12 amino acids. Germline loops: CDR1 ENHRY, CDR2 SYGVKD. V lost 7 bases and J lost 6; bases outside the gene matches: 6. The CDR3 DNA follows: TGTGCCATCAATTCGGGAGGTGCCGAGCAGTACTTC. Encoded protein: CAINSGGAEQYF.

CDR3 in amino acids: CASSLVGSQHEQFF. DNA for the CDR3: TGCGCCAGCAGCTTGGTCGGTAGTCAACATGAGCAGTTCTTC. The V gene is TRBV5-1, the J gene TRBJ2-1; no clear D gene. Trimming stripped 0 bases from V and 8 bases from J, with 12 bases between. The germline V gene has CDR1 SGHRS and CDR2 YFSETQ. This CDR3 spans 14 amino acids.

The chain uses TRBV6-1 and TRBJ1-5; D not resolved. The CDR3 has 12 residues. CDR1 and CDR2 (germline): MNHNS, SASEGT. Trimming left V 2 bases short and J 14 bases short, with 13 bases between. This chain's CDR3 is CASSERERFEHF. The CDR3, as DNA: TGTGCCAGCAGTGAAAGAGAACGGTTTGAGCATTTT.

The chain recombines TRBV4-3 with TRBJ2-7; D is ambiguous. Trimming removed 0 bases at V and 2 bases at J, with 8 bases between. From germline, CDR1 is LGHNA and CDR2 YSLEER. The CDR3 runs 14 residues. The CDR3 nucleotides are TGCGCCAGCAGCCAAGATACTGAAACCTACGAGCAGTACTTC. Translated, it gives CASSQDTETYEQYF.

As DNA, the CDR3 is TGTGCCAGCTGGGACAGAGGAGGACTAGCGGGGAAAACCTACGAGCAGTACTTC. Its translation is CASWDRGGLAGKTYEQYF. The chain carries TRBV28 and TRBJ2-7; 12 bases map to TRBD2. This CDR3 is 18 amino acids long. The V segment lost 8 bases and the J segment 2 bases; nucleotides outside the gene matches: 16. Germline CDR1 is MDHEN and CDR2 is SYDVKM.

This clone was found a few times. A junction end diverges from the germline sequence, so it may reflect a read error. The chain is built from TRBV4-1 and TRBJ1-2, with D possibly being TRBD1 (5 bases). Germline V gene sequence: CDR1 MGHRA, CDR2 YSYEKL. The CDR3 is made up of 14 amino acids. CDR3 nucleotide sequence: TGCGCCAGCAGCCAGCCGGGGACTAACCATGGCTACACCTTC. It translates to CASSQPGTNHGYTF.

A single count supports this clone. The rearrangement links TRBV6-5 to TRBJ2-7; TRBD2 matches 8 bases. CDR3 length equals 12 residues. The V and J ends lost 11 bases and 7 bases, in that order; junction bases with no gene match: 10. The V gene's germline CDR1 is MNHEY and CDR2 SVGAGI. In DNA, the CDR3 is TGTGCCTCCCAGCGGGAGTTGGGGGAGCAGTACTTC. Amino acid sequence: CASQRELGEQYF.

The CDR3 DNA reads as TGTGCCAGCAGCTTAGTGGAGACCCAGTACTTC. This gives the protein CASSLVETQYF. V usage is TRBV11-2 and J usage is TRBJ2-5; D unclear. Germline loops: CDR1 SGHAT, CDR2 FQNNGV. The germline V and J ends were trimmed by 1 base and 5 bases, with 2 bases remaining between them. This CDR3 region has 11 residues. Full variable domain (missing parts from reference TRBV11-2 and TRBJ2-5): EAGVAQSPRYKIIEKRQSVAFWCNPISGHATLYWYQQILGQGPKLLIQFQNNGVVDDSQLPKDRFSAERLKGVDSTLKIQPAKLEDSAVYLCASSLVETQYFGPGTRLLVL.

This clone was seen once. This chain connects TRBV7-9 to TRBJ2-4, with 8 bases fitting TRBD2. V was clipped by 3 bases and J by 11 bases; unmatched bases: 6. Germline V gene data show CDR1 as SEHNR and CDR2 as FQNEAQ (reference sequence). This CDR3 contains 13 residues. In DNA form, the CDR3 reads TGTGCCAGCAGCTTTGTTGCGGGAGGTCTTCAGTACTTC. Translated, it gives CASSFVAGGLQYF.

The V call is TRBV27, the J call TRBJ2-3, with D tentatively TRBD2 (6 bases). The CDR3 consists of 16 residues. Trimming took off 3 bases at V and 2 bases at J, with 15 bases between the two ends. Germline V lookup: CDR1 MNHEY, CDR2 SMNVEV (reference sequence). CDR3 loop: CASSFGRGPLTDTQYF. In DNA form, the CDR3 reads TGTGCCAGCAGTTTTGGGCGGGGACCCCTCACAGATACGCAGTATTTT.

This clone has just a few counts. The gene calls are TRBV21-1 and TRBJ2-2; whether TRBD2, the table's D call, matches the DNA was not checked. TRBV21-1 corresponds to a pseudogene. The CDR3 has 15 residues. The CDR3 loop reads CASSIGHWRSGELFF. The CDR3 bases are TGTGCCAGCAGCATAGGCCACTGGAGGAGCGGGGAGCTGTTTTTT.

Note on this clone: Germline and junction disagree at one end, which may indicate a read error. The chain employs TRBV5-6 and TRBJ2-1; 7 bases match TRBD1. Germline CDR1 and CDR2: SGHDT and YYEEEE. This CDR3 region has 16 residues. The DNA of the CDR3 is TGTGCCAGCAGGTTGGCGACAGGGAGCTCCTACAATGAGCAGTTCTTC. Amino acids: CASRLATGSSYNEQFF.

The CDR3 loop reads CASSQSLQDSYEQYF. CDR3 sequence (DNA): TGTGCCAGCAGCCAATCCCTCCAGGACTCCTACGAGCAGTACTTC. This rearrangement joins TRBV4-2 to TRBJ2-7; D is unclear. The CDR3 contains 15 residues. Germline-derived CDR1 and CDR2 are LGHNA and YNFKEQ. V lost 2 bases, J lost 0 bases, and 11 bases lay in between.